This T cell receptor beta chain was retrieved from a study of identical twins. Study conclusions and caveats: For monozygotic twins, models underestimated out-of-frame TCR alpha sharing.

TCRdb processed the 5' RACE reads anew with MiXCR; each CDR3 protein has one entry. Here the sample spans some 1,600,000 distinct CDR3 sequences, less than 40% being singletons. Trimming took off 3 bases at V and 1 base at J, with 12 bases between the two ends. The CDR3 is made up of 14 amino acids. Germline lookup yields CDR1 DFQATT and CDR2 SNEGSKA (reference sequence). A note on this clonotype: Its antigen is unidentified.

Healthy Caucasian donors formed the entire cohort. Specimen: cord blood. The chain recombines TRBV20-1 with TRBJ1-2; unclear D gene. This receptor was taken from a newborn girl in good health. In DNA form, the CDR3 reads TGCAGTGCTAGTTTGGGGAGGGTTAACTATGGCTACACCTTC. It is translated as CSASLGRVNYGYTF.